The present T cell receptor beta chain was sequenced within a study of T cells in Graves' hyperthyroidism and ophthalmopathy (dated 2019 in TCRdb). The study in broad terms: Peripheral blood was collected at initial diagnosis, before any treatment. To identify TCR V-J signatures that set the groups apart, the researchers used a discovery cohort of 100 or so patients, made up of some 41 with Graves' ophthalmopathy and 55 to 65 with stable Graves' hyperthyroidism. TCR Vbeta CDR3 sequencing of 120 to 150 peripheral blood samples (43 ophthalmopathy, 75 or so hyperthyroidism and around 17 progressor patients) is reported in the paper. Following sampling, methimazole starting at 30 mg daily was given to hyperthyroidism patients, and high-dose intravenous methylprednisolone was given to ophthalmopathy patients. The approximately 95 discovery patients were divided at random into training and test sets in a 7:3 ratio. An independent validation cohort of 18 to 20 hyperthyroidism patients and about 16 patients who later progressed to ophthalmopathy tested prospective prediction of ophthalmopathy. In addition, the study compared T-cell repertoires in thyroid tissue and in blood from a handful of Graves' hyperthyroidism patients.

Counted from cysteine to phenylalanine, this CDR3 has 14 amino acids. Left in the record is the CDR3 DNA by itself, 42 bases read in frame from the first base. V sheds 6 bases and J sheds 2 bases, leaving 13 bases between their ends. For CDR1 and CDR2, the germline V gene lists SNHLY and FYNNEI. Study-wide conclusions, independent of this receptor: In cross-validation, a model built on a 13 V-J signature told ophthalmopathy apart from stable hyperthyroidism with 87.88% sensitivity and roughly 81% specificity, and in testing the same model reached 80%/75%. Most expanded thyroid clonotypes (frequency above 0.001) were also found in blood, which suggests that blood repertoires may mirror thyroid immune responses. During validation, the model predicted progression to ophthalmopathy a median of around 7 months ahead of onset, with 70.59% sensitivity and under 85% specificity. No statistical method was used to fix the sample size in advance, and group allocation was not hidden from the investigators.

Amplification of TCR beta CDR3 regions was carried out from RNA transcripts. The first round of RT-PCR for the TCR CDR3 was performed with the HTBI primer set and the Qiagen OneStep RT-PCR kit. A second multiplex PCR round built the libraries, followed by size selection and purification. Paired-end sequencing of the libraries was performed with 100 bp reads on an Illumina HiSeq2000. On the authors' methods: Raw data were processed with SOAPnuke, discarding reads with adapters, uncalled bases, mean Phred below 15, or no exact constant-primer or identifier match. COPE v1.2.5 was used to merge the high-quality paired reads, and each unique nucleotide sequence was defined as a clonotype. MiTCR v1.1 was used to align the clonotypes against IMGT TRBV, TRBD and TRBJ reference segments. The analysis included only V-J combinations with a frequency above 0.0001, which together covered 99% to 99.2% of the repertoires. A TCS score was defined as the ratio between F50 (clonal expansion) and ExV (chaos), using BLOSUM62-based TCRdist between CDR3 peptides within each V-J. Welch's t-statistics and random forest reduced roughly 540 V-J features to under 15, which were used in a naive Bayes classifier (R e1071). Using fastp trimming at Q25 and MiXCR clonotype assembly, TCRdb reanalyzed the public sequencing data and kept in-frame beta chains. A single entry per CDR3 protein holds the most common genes and DNA from its merged rows. It is TCRdb's table, rather than the study itself, that gives the V and J calls and clone size. Here the sample has hundreds of thousands of distinct CDR3 sequences; approximately 14% occur a single time. The ten largest clonotypes hold about a tenth of the sample.

Stable Graves' hyperthyroidism was defined as no progression to ophthalmopathy during 18 months of follow-up. Hyperthyroidism patients were newly diagnosed, had a disease duration of under 2 months, and were aged 18 to 65 years. Any patient with an uncontrolled infection, another autoimmune disease, pregnancy or lactation was excluded. Diagnoses relied on clinical symptoms, serum thyroxine and TRAb, thyroid ultrasound and orbital computed tomography. Ficoll-Paque density gradient centrifugation was used to isolate PBMCs from about 10 ml of fresh peripheral blood. Total RNA was extracted with Trizol reagent, and quality was checked on an Agilent 2100 Bioanalyzer. This clonotype was detected ten times or more. There is no known antigen for this receptor. No base quality values were provided; no much bigger clone lies one nucleotide off.

The sequenced sample was blood. This TCR was recovered from a woman under 30 with Graves' hyperthyroidism. The sequence links TRBV2 to TRBJ1-2, with the D gene uncertain. The CDR3 region reads CASSQGEQNYGYTF. The DNA sequence is given as TGTGCCAGCAGCCAAGGCGAGCAGAACTATGGCTACACCTTC. With the portions outside the CDR3 filled from the reference TRBV2 and TRBJ1-2 genes, the complete variable region becomes EPEVTQTPSHQVTQMGQEVILRCVPISNHLYFYWYRQILGQKVEFLVSFYNNEISEKSEIFDDQFSVERPDGSNFTLKIRSTKLEDSAMYFCASSQGEQNYGYTFGSGTRLTVV.